This TCR beta chain was identified during a study of T cell responses to AZD1222 COVID-19 vaccine. Study observations and caveats: Increased Spike-specific TCR breadth and depth were observed after two AZD1222 doses. Just five or six AZD1222 recipients tested seropositive at baseline. It should be noted that donors were predominantly white British and more often female, and clonal diversity was possibly underestimated. Sampling captured repertoires only after the peak T cell response.

Using immunoSEQ multiplex PCR, the repertoire was profiled, and TCRdb retains in-frame clones only, with some absent. The table lists fewer than 150,000 clones, approximately 90% of them singletons. As for this clone: What it recognizes is unknown.

The starting material was peripheral blood, obtained 28 days after the second AZD1222 dose. This receptor was taken from an adult who received the AZD1222 COVID-19 vaccine.

The CDR3 protein is CSVLQGGDTQYF. The DNA for the CDR3 is TGCAGCGTCCTACAGGGGGGAGATACGCAGTATTTT. The gene calls are TRBV29-1 and TRBJ2-3, with 8 bases matching TRBD1. V dropped 6 bases and J dropped 5; count of bases not matched to a gene: 4. CDR3 length: 12 amino acids. Germline values: CDR1 SQVTM, CDR2 ANQGSEA.